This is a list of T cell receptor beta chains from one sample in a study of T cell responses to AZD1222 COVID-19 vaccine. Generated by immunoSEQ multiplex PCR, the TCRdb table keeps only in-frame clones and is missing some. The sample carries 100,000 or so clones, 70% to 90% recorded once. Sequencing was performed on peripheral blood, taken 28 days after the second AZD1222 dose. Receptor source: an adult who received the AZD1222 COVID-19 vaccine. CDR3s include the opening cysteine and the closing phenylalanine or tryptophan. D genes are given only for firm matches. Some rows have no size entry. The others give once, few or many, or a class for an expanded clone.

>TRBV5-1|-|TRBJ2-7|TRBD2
CASSLTSGGSEQYF
TGCGCCAGCAGCTTGACTAGCGGGGGGAGCGAGCAGTACTTC
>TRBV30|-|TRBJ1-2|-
CAWSVGFGYGYTF
TGTGCCTGGAGCGTAGGTTTCGGCTATGGCTACACCTTC
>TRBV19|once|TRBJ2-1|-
CASSEAGANNEQFF
TGTGCCAGTAGTGAGGCCGGGGCAAACAATGAGCAGTTCTTC
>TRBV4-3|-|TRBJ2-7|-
CASSQAEGAYEQYF
TGCGCCAGCAGCCAAGCGGAGGGGGCCTACGAGCAGTACTTC
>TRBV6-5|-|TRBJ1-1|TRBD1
CASSQRTGEAFF
TGTGCCAGCAGTCAGCGGACAGGCGAAGCTTTCTTT
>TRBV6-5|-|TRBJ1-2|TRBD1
CASSQGVTGYTF
TGTGCCAGCAGCCAGGGGGTAACGGGCTACACCTTC
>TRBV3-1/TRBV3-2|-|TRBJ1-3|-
CASSQGSSGNTIYF
TGTGCCAGCAGCCAAGGCAGTTCTGGAAACACCATATATTTT
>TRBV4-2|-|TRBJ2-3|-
CASSQDLRRGVSSTDTQYF
TGTGCCAGCAGCCAAGATTTGCGCAGGGGCGTCTCTAGCACAGATACGCAGTATTTT
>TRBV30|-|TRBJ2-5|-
CAWSRLDSGVRETQYF
TGTGCCTGGAGTCGATTGGACAGCGGCGTCCGAGAGACCCAGTACTTC
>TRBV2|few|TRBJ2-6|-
CASSDRVSGANVLTF
TGTGCCAGCAGTGACCGGGTCTCTGGGGCCAACGTCCTGACTTTC
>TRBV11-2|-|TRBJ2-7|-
CASTTGPPSYEQYF
TGTGCCAGCACCACCGGCCCCCCGAGCTACGAGCAGTACTTC
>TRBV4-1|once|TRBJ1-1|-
CASSQLQGYNTEAFF
TGCGCCAGCAGCCAATTACAGGGATATAACACTGAAGCTTTCTTT
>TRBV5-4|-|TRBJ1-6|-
CASSLRQFNSPLHF
TGTGCCAGCAGCTTGAGACAGTTTAATTCACCCCTCCACTTT
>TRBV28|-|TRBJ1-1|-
CASSLEVGGGKAFF
TGTGCCAGCAGTTTGGAAGTCGGGGGCGGGAAAGCTTTCTTT
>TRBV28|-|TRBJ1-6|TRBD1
CASSPAHDRESSYNSPLHF
TGTGCCAGCAGTCCTGCCCATGACAGGGAATCCTCCTATAATTCACCCCTCCACTTT
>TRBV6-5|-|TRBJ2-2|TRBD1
CARGTGNTGELFF
TGTGCCAGGGGGACAGGGAACACCGGGGAGCTGTTTTTT
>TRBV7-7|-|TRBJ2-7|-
CASSLTPSGYEQYF
TGTGCTAGCAGCCTAACCCCATCCGGCTACGAGCAGTACTTC
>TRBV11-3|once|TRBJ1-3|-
CASSLDVNTIYF
TGTGCCAGCAGCTTAGATGTCAACACCATATATTTT
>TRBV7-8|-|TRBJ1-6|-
CASSLAVSSNSPLHF
TGTGCCAGCAGCTTAGCCGTCAGTAGTAATTCACCCCTCCACTTT
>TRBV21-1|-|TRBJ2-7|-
CASSKAGQHYEQYF
TGTGCCAGCAGCAAAGCGGGGCAGCACTACGAGCAGTACTTC
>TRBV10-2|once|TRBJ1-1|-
CASSAWRGLEWVITEAFF
TGCGCCAGCTCAGCATGGAGGGGTTTGGAATGGGTGATCACTGAAGCTTTCTTT
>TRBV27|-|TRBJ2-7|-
CASSFLSTGEQYF
TGTGCCAGCAGTTTTCTAAGCACGGGCGAGCAGTACTTC
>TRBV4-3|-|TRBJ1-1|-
CASSLSGAPPFNTEAFF
TGCGCCAGCAGCCTCAGCGGGGCCCCACCGTTCAACACTGAAGCTTTCTTT
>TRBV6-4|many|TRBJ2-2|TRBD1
CASSDSFQGAGELFF
TGTGCCAGCAGTGACTCGTTCCAGGGGGCCGGGGAGCTGTTTTTT
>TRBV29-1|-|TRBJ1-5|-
CSAGAGGSNQPQHF
TGCAGCGCTGGGGCTGGGGGGAGCAATCAGCCCCAGCATTTT
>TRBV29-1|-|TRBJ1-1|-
CSVELGQGTEAFF
TGCAGCGTTGAATTGGGGCAGGGCACTGAAGCTTTCTTT
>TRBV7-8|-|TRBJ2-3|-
CASSPFTDTQYF
TGTGCCAGCAGCCCATTCACAGATACGCAGTATTTT
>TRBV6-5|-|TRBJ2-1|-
CASSYDRGNEQFF
TGTGCCAGCAGTTACGATCGGGGCAATGAGCAGTTCTTC
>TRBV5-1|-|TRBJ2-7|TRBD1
CASSPGQGAYEQYF
TGCGCCAGCAGCCCGGGACAGGGGGCCTACGAGCAGTACTTC
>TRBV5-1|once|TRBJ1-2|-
CASSLGQMPINYGYTF
TGCGCCAGCAGCTTGGGACAGATGCCGATTAACTATGGCTACACCTTC
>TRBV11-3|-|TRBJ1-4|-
CASSLESATNEKLFF
TGTGCCAGCAGCTTAGAGAGTGCAACTAATGAAAAACTGTTTTTT
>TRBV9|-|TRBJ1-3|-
CASSVGGQSTIYF
TGTGCCAGCAGCGTAGGGGGGCAGAGCACCATATATTTT
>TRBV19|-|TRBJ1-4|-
CASSTRNEKLFF
TGTGCCAGTTCAACTCGTAATGAAAAACTGTTTTTT
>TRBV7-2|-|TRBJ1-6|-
CASSLGHSYNSPLHF
TGTGCCAGCAGCTTGGGACACTCCTATAATTCACCCCTCCACTTT
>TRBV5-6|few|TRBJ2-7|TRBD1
CASSLVATGVDEQYF
TGTGCCAGCAGCTTGGTGGCGACAGGGGTGGACGAGCAGTACTTC
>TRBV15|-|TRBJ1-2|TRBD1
CATSRVTGGNYGYTF
TGTGCCACCAGCAGAGTGACAGGGGGGAACTATGGCTACACCTTC
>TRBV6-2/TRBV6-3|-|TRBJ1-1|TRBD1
CASSYSPGGTEAFF
TGTGCCAGCAGTTACTCGCCAGGGGGCACTGAAGCTTTCTTT
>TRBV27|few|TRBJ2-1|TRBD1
CASSRQGAWDNEQFF
TGTGCCAGCAGTAGACAGGGGGCATGGGACAATGAGCAGTTCTTC
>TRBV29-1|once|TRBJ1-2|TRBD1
CSVRGGGFYGYTF
TGCAGCGTCCGAGGGGGCGGGTTCTATGGCTACACCTTC
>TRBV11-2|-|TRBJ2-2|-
CASSRHGGELFF
TGTGCCAGCAGCCGACACGGCGGGGAGCTGTTTTTT
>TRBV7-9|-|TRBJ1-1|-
CASSLVMNTEAFF
TGTGCCAGCTCCCTGGTCATGAACACTGAAGCTTTCTTT
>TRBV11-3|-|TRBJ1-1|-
CASSLGGRLNTEAFF
TGTGCCAGCAGCCTAGGGGGACGGCTAAACACTGAAGCTTTCTTT
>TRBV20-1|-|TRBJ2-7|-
CSARPVGEQYF
TGCAGTGCTAGACCCGTTGGTGAGCAGTACTTC
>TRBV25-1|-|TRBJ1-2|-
CASSEGRGRGYGYTF
TGTGCCAGCAGTGAAGGTCGGGGTAGAGGGTATGGCTACACCTTC
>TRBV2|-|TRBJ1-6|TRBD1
CASCDRDNSPLHF
TGTGCCAGCTGCGACAGGGATAATTCACCCCTCCACTTT
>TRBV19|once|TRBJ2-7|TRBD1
CASSIRFLDRTYEQYF
TGTGCCAGTAGTATAAGGTTTCTGGACAGGACCTACGAGCAGTACTTC
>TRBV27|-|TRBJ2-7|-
CASRNREAPLEQYF
TGTGCCAGCAGGAACAGGGAAGCTCCCTTGGAGCAGTACTTC
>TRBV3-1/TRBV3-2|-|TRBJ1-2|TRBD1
CASSQTGQGRGSNYGYTF
TGTGCCAGCAGCCAGACGGGACAGGGGAGGGGATCTAACTATGGCTACACCTTC
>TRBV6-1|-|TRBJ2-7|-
CASSGFLLEASYEQYF
TGTGCCAGCAGTGGCTTTCTTCTAGAGGCTTCGTACGAGCAGTACTTC
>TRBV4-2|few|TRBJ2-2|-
CASSPLRFVTGELFF
TGTGCCAGCAGCCCCTTACGGTTCGTCACCGGGGAGCTGTTTTTT
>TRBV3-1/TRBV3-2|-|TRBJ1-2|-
CASSLTVSYGYTF
TGTGCCAGCAGCCTTACTGTCTCCTATGGCTACACCTTC
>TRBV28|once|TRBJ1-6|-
CASSLEVPSYNSPLHF
TGTGCCAGCAGTTTAGAGGTTCCCTCCTATAATTCACCCCTCCACTTT
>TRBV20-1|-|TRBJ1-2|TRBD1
CSALMGQAITF
TGCAGTGCTCTCATGGGACAGGCGATAACCTTC
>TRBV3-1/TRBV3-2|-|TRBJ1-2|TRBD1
CASSQDWTGRSYTF
TGTGCCAGCAGCCAAGATTGGACAGGAAGGAGCTACACCTTC
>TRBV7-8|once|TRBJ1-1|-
CASSHDSNTEAFF
TGTGCCAGCAGCCACGACAGTAACACTGAAGCTTTCTTT
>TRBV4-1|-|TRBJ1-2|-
CASSQDTVMNYGYTF
TGCGCCAGCAGCCAAGATACGGTTATGAACTATGGCTACACCTTC